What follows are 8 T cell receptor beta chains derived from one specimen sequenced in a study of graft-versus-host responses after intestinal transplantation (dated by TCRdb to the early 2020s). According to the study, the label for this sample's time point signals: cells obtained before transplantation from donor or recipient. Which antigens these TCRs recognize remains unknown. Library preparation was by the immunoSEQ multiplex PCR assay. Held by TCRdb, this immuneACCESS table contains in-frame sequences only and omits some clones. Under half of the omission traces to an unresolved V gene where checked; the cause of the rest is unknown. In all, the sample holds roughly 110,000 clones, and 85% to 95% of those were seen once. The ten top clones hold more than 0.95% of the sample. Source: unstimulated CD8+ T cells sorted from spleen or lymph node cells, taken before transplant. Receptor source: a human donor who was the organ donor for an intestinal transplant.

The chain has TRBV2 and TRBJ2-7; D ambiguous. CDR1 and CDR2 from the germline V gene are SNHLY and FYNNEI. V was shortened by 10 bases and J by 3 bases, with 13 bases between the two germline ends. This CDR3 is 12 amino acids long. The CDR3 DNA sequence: TGTGCCACCCTTGCTCCCGGCTACGAGCAGTACTTC. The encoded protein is CATLAPGYEQYF. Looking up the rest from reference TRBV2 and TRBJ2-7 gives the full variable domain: EPEVTQTPSHQVTQMGQEVILRCVPISNHLYFYWYRQILGQKVEFLVSFYNNEISEKSEIFDDQFSVERPDGSNFTLKIRSTKLEDSAMYFCATLAPGYEQYFGPGTRLTVT.

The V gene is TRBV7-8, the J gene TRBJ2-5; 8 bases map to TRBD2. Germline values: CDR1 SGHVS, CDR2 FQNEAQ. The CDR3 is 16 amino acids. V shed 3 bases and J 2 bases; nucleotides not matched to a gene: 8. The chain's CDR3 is CASSFGDSGMQETQYF. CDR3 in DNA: TGTGCCAGCAGCTTTGGCGATAGCGGGATGCAAGAGACCCAGTACTTC.

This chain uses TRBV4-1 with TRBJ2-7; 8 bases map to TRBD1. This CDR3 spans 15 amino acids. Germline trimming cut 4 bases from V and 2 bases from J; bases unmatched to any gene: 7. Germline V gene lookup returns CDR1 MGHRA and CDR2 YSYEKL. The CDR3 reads CASSPFGQGTYEQYF. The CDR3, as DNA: TGCGCCAGCAGCCCCTTCGGACAGGGAACCTACGAGCAGTACTTC.

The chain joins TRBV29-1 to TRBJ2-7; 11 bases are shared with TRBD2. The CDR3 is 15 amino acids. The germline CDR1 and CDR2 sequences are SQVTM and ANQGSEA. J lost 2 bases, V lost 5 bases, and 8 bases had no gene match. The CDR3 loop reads CSVLQGSGRAYEQYF. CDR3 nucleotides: TGCAGCGTTCTCCAAGGTAGCGGGAGGGCCTACGAGCAGTACTTC.

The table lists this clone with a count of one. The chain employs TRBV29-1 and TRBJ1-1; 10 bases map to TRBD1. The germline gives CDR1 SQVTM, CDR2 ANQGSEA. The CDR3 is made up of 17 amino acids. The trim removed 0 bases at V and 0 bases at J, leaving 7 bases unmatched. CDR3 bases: TGCAGCGTTGAAGATCTAGGGACAGGGGAAATGAACACTGAAGCTTTCTTT. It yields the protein CSVEDLGTGEMNTEAFF.

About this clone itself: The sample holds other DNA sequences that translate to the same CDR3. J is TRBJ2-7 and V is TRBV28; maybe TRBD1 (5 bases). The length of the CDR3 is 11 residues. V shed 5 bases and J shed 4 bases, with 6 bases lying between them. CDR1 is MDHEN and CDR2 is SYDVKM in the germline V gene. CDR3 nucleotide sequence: TGTGCCAGCAGTCCAGGGTACGAGCAGTACTTC. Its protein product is CASSPGYEQYF.

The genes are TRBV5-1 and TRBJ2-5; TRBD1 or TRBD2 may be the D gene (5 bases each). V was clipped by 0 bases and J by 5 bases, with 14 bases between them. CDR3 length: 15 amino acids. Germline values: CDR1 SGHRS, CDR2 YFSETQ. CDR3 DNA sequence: TGCGCCAGCAGCTTGGATGGGACCACCGGGGAGACCCAGTACTTC. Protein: CASSLDGTTGETQYF. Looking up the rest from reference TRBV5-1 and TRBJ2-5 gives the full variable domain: KAGVTQTPRYLIKTRGQQVTLSCSPISGHRSVSWYQQTPGQGLQFLFEYFSETQRNKGNFPGRFSGRQFSNSRSEMNVSTLELGDSALYLCASSLDGTTGETQYFGPGTRLLVL.

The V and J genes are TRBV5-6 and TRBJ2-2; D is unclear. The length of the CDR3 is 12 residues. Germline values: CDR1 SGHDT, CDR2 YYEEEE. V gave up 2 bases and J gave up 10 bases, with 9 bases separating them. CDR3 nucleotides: TGTGCCAGCAGCTTTACGACTCAGGAGCTGTTTTTT. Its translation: CASSFTTQELFF.